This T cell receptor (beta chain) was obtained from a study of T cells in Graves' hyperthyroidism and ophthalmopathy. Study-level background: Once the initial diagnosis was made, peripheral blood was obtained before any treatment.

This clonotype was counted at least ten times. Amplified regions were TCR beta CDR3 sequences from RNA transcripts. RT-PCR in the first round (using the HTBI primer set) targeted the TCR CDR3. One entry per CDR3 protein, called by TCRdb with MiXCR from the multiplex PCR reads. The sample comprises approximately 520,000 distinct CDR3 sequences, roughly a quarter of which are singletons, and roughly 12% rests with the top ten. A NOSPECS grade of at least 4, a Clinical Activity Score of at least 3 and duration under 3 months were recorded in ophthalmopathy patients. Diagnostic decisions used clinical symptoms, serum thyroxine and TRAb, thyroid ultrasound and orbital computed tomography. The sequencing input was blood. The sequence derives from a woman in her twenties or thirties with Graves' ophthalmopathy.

CDR3 nucleotides: TGTGCCAGCAGCTTAGGGGGGGCGAACACCGGGGAGCTGTTTTTT. This translates into CASSLGGANTGELFF. The V gene is TRBV7-8, the J gene TRBJ2-2; D may be TRBD2 (6 bases). The CDR3 covers 15 residues. Germline CDR1 is SGHVS and CDR2 is FQNEAQ. Trimming cost V 1 base and J 0 bases, with 6 bases left between them.